This paragraph covers one T cell receptor (beta chain) sequence. Other DNA sequences within the sample encode an identical CDR3. Data came from immunoSEQ multiplex PCR; TCRdb stores just in-frame clones and leaves some out. The profile shows approximately 260,000 clones, 90% to 95% of them singletons. Germline V gene sequence: CDR1 KGHSH, CDR2 LQKENI. With 0 bases clipped from V and 4 bases from J, the junction kept 1 base outside the gene matches. The CDR3 runs to 14 residues. The data stem from a study of blood T cell repertoires in COVID-19. This receptor was taken from a woman in her late teens or twenties who had recovered from COVID-19. The V and J genes are TRBV18 and TRBJ1-2; 8 nucleotides line up with TRBD1. The sequencing sample was made of PBMCs or T cells enriched from blood (not recorded which). CDR3 sequence: CASSPPTGGYGYTF. Here the CDR3 DNA reads TGTGCCAGCTCACCACCTACAGGGGGCTATGGCTACACCTTC.